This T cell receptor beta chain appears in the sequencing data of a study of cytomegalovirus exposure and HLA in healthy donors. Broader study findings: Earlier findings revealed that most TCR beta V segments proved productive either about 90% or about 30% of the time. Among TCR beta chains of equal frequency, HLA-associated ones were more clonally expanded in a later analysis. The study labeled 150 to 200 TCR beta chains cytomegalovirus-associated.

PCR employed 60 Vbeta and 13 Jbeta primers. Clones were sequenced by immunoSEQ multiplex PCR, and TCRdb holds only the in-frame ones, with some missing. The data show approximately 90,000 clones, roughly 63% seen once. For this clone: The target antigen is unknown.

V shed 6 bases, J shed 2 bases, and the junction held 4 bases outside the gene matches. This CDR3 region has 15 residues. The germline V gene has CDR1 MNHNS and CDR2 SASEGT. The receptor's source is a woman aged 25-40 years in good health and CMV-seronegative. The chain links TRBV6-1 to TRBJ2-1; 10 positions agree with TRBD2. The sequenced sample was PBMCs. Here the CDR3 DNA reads TGTGCCAGCAGAACTCTAGCGGGGGCCTACAATGAGCAGTTCTTC. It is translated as CASRTLAGAYNEQFF.